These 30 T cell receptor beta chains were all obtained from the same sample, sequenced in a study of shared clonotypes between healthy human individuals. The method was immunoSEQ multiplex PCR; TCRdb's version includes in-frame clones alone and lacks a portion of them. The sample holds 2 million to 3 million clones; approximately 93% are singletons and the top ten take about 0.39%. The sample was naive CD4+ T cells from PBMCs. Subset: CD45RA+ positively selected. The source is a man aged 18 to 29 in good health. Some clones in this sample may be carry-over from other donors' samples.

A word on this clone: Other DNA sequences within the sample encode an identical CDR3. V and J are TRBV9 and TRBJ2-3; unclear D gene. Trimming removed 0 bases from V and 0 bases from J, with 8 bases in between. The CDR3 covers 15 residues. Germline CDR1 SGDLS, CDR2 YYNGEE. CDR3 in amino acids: CASSVGRVSTDTQYF. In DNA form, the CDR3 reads TGTGCCAGCAGCGTAGGGCGAGTTAGCACAGATACGCAGTATTTT. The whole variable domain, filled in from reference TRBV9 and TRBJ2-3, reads DSGVTQTPKHLITATGQRVTLRCSPRSGDLSVYWYQQSLDQGLQFLIQYYNGEERAKGNILERFSAQQFPDLHSELNLSSLELGDSALYFCASSVGRVSTDTQYFGPGTRLTVL.

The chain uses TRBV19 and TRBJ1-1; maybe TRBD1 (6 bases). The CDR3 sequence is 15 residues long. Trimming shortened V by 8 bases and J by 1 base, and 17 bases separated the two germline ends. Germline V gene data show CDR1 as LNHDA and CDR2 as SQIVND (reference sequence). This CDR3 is CASSTLGGGNTEAFF. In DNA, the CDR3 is TGTGCCAGTTCTACCCTGGGAGGGGGGAACACTGAAGCTTTCTTT.

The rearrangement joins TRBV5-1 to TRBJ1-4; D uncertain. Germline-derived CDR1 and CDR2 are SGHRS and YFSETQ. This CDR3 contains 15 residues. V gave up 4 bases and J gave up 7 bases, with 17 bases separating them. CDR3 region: CASSKAPGSGEKLFF. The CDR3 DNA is TGCGCCAGCAGCAAAGCCCCGGGGTCGGGTGAAAAACTGTTTTTT.

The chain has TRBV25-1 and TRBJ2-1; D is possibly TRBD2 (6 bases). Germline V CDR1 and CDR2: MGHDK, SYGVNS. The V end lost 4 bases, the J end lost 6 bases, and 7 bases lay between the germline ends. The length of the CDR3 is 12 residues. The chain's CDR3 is CASSGDSNEQFF. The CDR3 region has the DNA TGTGCCAGCAGTGGGGACTCCAATGAGCAGTTCTTC.

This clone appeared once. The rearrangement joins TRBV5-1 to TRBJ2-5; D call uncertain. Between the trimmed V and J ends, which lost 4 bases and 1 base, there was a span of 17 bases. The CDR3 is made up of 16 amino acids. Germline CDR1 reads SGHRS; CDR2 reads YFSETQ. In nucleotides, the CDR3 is TGCGCCAGCAGCCGGACGGTCGGCCTCCTCCAAGAGACCCAGTACTTC. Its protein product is CASSRTVGLLQETQYF.

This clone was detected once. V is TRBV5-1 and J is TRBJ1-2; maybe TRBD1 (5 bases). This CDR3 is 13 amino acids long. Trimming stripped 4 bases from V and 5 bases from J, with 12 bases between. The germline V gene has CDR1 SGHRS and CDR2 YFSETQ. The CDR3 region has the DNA TGCGCCAGCAGCCCGGGACGCCTATATGGCTACACCTTC. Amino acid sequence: CASSPGRLYGYTF.

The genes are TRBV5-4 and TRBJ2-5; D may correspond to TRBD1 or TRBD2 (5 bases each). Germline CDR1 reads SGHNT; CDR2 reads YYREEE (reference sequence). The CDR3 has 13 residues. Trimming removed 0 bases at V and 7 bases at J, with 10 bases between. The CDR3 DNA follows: TGTGCCAGCAGCTTGGAAGGGGACGGGACCCAGTACTTC. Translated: CASSLEGDGTQYF.

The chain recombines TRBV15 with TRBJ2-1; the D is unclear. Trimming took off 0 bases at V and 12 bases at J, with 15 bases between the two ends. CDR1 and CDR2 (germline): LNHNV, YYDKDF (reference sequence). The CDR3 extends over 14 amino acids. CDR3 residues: CATSRERSGVRQFF. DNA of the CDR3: TGTGCCACCAGCAGAGAACGGTCTGGAGTACGGCAGTTCTTC.

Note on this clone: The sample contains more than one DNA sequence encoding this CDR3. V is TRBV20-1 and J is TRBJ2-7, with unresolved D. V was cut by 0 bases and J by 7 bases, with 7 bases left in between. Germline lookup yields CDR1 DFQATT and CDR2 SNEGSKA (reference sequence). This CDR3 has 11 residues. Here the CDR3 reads CSARDLGEQYF. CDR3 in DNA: TGCAGTGCTAGAGATCTTGGTGAGCAGTACTTC.

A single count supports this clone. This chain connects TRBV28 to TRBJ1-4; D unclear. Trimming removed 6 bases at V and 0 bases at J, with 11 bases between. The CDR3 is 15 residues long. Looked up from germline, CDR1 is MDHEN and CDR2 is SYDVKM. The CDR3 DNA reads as TGTGCCAGCAGCTACTCAGACGCAACTAATGAAAAACTGTTTTTT. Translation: CASSYSDATNEKLFF.

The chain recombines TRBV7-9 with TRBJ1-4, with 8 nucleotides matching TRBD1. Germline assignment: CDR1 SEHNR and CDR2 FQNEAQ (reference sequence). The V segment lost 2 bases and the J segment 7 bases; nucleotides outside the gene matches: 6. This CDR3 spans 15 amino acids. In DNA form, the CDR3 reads TGTGCCAGCAGCTTATGGCAGGGGGCGGTTGAAAAACTGTTTTTT. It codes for CASSLWQGAVEKLFF.

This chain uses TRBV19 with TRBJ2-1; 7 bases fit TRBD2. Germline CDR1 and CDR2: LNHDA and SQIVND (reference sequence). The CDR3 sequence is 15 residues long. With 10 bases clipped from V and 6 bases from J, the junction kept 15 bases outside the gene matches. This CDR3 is CANPGTTFAGNEQFF. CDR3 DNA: TGTGCCAACCCCGGGACTACGTTCGCGGGCAATGAGCAGTTCTTC.

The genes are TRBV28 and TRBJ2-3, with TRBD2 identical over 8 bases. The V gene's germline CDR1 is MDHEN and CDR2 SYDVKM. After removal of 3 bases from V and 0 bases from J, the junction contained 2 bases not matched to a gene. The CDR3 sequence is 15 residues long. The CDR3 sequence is CASSFGGASTDTQYF. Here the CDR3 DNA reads TGTGCCAGCAGTTTCGGGGGGGCTAGCACAGATACGCAGTATTTT.

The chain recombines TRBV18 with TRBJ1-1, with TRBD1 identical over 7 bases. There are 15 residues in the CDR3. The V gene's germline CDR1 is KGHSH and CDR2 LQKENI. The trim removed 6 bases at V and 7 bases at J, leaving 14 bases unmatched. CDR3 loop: CASSPFNPGQSEAFF. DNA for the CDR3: TGTGCCAGCTCCCCCTTCAACCCGGGACAGAGTGAAGCTTTCTTT.

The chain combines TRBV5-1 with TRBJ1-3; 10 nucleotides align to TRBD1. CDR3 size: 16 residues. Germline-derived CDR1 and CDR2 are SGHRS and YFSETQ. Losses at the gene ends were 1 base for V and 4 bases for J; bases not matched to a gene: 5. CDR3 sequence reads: CASSLWRQGAGNTIYF. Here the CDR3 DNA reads TGCGCCAGCAGCTTGTGGCGACAGGGGGCCGGAAACACCATATATTTT.

The CDR3 loop is CASSQGLAGNNEQFF. Written as DNA, the CDR3 is TGCGCCAGCAGCCAGGGACTAGCGGGAAACAATGAGCAGTTCTTC. V gene TRBV5-1 combines with J gene TRBJ2-1; 13 nucleotides line up with TRBD2. The germline CDR1 and CDR2 sequences are SGHRS and YFSETQ. CDR3 length: 15 amino acids. With 4 bases clipped from V and 5 bases from J, the junction kept 3 bases outside the gene matches.

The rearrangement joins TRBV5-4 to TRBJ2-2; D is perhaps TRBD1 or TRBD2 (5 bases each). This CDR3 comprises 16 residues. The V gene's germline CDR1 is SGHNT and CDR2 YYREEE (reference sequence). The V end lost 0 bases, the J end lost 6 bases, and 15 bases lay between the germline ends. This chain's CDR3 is CASSLVGATSAGELFF. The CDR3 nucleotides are TGTGCCAGCAGCTTGGTCGGGGCTACGTCCGCCGGGGAGCTGTTTTTT.

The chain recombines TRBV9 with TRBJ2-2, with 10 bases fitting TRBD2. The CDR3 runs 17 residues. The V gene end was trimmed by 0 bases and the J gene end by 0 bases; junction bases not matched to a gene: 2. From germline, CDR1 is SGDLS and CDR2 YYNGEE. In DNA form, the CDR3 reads TGTGCCAGCAGCGTAGAAGGACTAGCGGCGAACACCGGGGAGCTGTTTTTT. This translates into CASSVEGLAANTGELFF.

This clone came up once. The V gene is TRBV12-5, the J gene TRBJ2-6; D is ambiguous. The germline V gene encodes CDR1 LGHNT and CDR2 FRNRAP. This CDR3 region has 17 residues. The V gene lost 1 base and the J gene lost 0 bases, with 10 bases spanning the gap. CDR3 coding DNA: TGTGCTAGTGGTTTGGACTACACCGGCTCTGGGGCCAACGTCCTGACTTTC. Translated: CASGLDYTGSGANVLTF.

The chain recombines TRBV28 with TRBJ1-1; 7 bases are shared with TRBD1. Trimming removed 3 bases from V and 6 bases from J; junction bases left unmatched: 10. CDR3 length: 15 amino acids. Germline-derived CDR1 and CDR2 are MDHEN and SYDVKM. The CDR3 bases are TGTGCCAGCAGTTTTATCAGGGGGAGCGTGCCTGAAGCTTTCTTT. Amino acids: CASSFIRGSVPEAFF. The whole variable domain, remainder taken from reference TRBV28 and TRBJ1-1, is DVKVTQSSRYLVKRTGEKVFLECVQDMDHENMFWYRQDPGLGLRLIYFSYDVKMKEKGDIPEGYSVSREKKERFSLILESASTNQTSMYLCASSFIRGSVPEAFFGQGTRLTVV.

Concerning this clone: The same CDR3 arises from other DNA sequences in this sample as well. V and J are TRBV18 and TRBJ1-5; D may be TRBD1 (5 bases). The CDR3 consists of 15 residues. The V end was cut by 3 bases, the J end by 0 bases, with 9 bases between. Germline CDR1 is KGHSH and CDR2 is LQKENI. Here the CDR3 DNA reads TGTGCCAGCTCACCCGGGACGGGTAGCAATCAGCCCCAGCATTTT. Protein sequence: CASSPGTGSNQPQHF.

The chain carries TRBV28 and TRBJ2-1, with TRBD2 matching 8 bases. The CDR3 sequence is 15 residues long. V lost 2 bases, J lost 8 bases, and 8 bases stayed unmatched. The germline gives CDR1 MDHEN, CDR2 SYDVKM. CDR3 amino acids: CASSLGGTRNDEQFF. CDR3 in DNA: TGTGCCAGCAGTTTAGGAGGGACTAGGAACGATGAGCAGTTCTTC.

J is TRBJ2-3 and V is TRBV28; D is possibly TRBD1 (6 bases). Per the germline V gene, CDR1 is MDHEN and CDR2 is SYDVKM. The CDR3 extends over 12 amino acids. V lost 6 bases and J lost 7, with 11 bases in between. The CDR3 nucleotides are TGTGCCAGCAGCTCAGGGGACCATACGCAGTATTTT. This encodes CASSSGDHTQYF.

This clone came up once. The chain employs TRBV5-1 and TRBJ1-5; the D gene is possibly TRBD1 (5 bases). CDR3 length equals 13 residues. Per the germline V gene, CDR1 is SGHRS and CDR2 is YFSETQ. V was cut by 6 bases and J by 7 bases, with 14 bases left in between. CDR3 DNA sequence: TGCGCCAGCAACTTTGGTGGGGGGCAGCCCCAGCATTTT. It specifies CASNFGGGQPQHF.

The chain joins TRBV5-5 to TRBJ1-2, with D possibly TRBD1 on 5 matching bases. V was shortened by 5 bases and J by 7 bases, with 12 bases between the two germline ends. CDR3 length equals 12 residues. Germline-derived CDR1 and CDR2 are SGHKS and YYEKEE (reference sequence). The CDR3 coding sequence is TGTGCCAGCAGTCGGCAGGGCCTTGGCTACACCTTC. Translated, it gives CASSRQGLGYTF.

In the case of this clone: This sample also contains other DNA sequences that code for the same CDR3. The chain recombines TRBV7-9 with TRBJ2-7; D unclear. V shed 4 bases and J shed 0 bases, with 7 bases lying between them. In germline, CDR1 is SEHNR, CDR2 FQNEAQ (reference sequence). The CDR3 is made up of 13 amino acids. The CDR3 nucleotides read TGTGCCAGCAGCTCCCCCAGCTCCTACGAGCAGTACTTC. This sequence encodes CASSSPSSYEQYF. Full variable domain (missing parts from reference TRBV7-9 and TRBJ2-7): DTGVSQNPRHKITKRGQNVTFRCDPISEHNRLYWYRQTLGQGPEFLTYFQNEAQLEKSRLLSDRFSAERPKGSFSTLEIQRTEQGDSAMYLCASSSPSSYEQYFGPGTRLTVT.

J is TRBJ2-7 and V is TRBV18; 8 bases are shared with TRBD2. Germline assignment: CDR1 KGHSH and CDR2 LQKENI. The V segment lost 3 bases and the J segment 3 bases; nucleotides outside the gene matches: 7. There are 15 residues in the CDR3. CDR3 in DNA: TGTGCCAGCTCACCCATGGCTAGCGGGCTCTACGAGCAGTACTTC. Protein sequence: CASSPMASGLYEQYF.

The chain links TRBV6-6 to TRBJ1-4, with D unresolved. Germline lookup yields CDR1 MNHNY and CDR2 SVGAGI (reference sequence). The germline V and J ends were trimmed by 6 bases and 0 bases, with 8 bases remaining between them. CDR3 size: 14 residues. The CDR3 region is CASRDRPTNEKLFF. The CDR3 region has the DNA TGTGCCAGCAGGGACCGCCCAACTAATGAAAAACTGTTTTTT.

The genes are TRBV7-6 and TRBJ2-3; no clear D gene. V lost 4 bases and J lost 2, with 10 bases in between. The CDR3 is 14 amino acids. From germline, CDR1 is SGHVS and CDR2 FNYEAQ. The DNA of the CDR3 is TGTGCCAGCAGCTCCCGTAGATCCACAGATACGCAGTATTTT. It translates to CASSSRRSTDTQYF.

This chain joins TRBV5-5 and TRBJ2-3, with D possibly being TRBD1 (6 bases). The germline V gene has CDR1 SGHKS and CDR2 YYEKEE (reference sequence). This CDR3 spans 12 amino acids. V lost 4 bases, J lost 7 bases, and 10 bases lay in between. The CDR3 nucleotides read TGTGCCAGCAGCACGGACAGCCATACGCAGTATTTT. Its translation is CASSTDSHTQYF.